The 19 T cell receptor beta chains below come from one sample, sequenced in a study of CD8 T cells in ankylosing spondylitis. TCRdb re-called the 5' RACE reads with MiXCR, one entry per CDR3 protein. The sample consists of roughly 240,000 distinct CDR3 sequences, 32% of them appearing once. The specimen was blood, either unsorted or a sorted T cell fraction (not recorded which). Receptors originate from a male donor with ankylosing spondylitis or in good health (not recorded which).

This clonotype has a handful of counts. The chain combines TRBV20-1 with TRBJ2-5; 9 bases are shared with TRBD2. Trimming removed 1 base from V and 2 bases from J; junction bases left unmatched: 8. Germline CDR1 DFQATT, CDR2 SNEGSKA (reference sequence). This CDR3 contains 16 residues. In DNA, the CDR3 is TGCAGTGCTAGAGTTTCGCGGGGGGGCTCACAAGAGACCCAGTACTTC. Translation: CSARVSRGGSQETQYF.

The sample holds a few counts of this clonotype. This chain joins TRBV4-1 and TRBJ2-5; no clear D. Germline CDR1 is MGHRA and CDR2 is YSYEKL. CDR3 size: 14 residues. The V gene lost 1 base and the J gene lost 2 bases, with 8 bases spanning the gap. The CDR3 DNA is TGCGCCAGCAGCCAAGGAGTTAGTCAAGAGACCCAGTACTTC. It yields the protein CASSQGVSQETQYF.

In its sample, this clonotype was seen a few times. The CDR3 loop reads CASSRGLGQPQHF. In nucleotides, the CDR3 is TGTGCCAGCAGCCGTGGGCTGGGGCAGCCCCAGCATTTT. V and J are TRBV7-2 and TRBJ1-5; D remains unclear. CDR1 SGHTA and CDR2 FQGNSA come from the germline V gene. Between the trimmed V and J ends, which lost 5 bases and 7 bases, there was a span of 12 bases. This CDR3 has 13 amino acids.

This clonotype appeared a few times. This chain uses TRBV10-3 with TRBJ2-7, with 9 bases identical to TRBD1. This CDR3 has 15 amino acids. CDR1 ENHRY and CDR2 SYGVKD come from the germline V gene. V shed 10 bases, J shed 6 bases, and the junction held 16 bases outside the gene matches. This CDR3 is CATNPIPTGGFEQYF. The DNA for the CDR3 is TGTGCCACCAATCCAATCCCTACAGGGGGCTTCGAGCAGTACTTC.

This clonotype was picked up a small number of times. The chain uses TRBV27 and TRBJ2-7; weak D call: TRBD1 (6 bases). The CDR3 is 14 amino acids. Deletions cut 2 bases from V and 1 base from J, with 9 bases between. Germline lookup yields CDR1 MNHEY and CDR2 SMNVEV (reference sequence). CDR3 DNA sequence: TGTGCCAGCAGTTTAAACAGGGATTCCTACGAGCAGTACTTC. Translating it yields CASSLNRDSYEQYF.

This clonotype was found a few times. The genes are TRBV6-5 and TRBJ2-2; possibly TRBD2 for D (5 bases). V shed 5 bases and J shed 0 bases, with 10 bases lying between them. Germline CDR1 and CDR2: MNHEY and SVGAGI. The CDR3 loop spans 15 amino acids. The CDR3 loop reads CASSPSGSNTGELFF. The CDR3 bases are TGTGCCAGCAGTCCCTCGGGGTCGAACACCGGGGAGCTGTTTTTT.

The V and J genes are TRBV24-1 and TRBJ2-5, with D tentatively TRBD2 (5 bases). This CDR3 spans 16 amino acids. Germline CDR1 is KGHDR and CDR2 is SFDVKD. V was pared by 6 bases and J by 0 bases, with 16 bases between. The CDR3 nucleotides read TGTGCCACCAGTTTAGGGAGCCCGCGAGACCAAGAGACCCAGTACTTC. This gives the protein CATSLGSPRDQETQYF.

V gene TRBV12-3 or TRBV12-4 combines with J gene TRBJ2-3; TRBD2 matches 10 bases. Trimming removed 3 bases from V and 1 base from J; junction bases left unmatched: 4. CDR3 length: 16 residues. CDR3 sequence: CASSLASGGGTDTQYF. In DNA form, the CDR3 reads TGTGCCAGCAGTTTGGCTAGCGGGGGAGGCACAGATACGCAGTATTTT.

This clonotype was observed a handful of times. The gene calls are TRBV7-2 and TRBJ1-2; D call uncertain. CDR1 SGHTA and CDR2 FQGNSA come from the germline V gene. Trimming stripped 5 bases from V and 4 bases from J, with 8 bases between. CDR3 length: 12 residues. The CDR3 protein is CASSPDGYGYTF. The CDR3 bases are TGTGCCAGCAGCCCGGACGGCTATGGCTACACCTTC.

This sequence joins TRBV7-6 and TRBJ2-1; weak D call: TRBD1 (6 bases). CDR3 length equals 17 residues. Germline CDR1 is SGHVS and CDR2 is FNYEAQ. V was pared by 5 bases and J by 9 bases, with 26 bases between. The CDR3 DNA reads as TGTGCCAGCAGCCGGACAGAAAACCACAATAAGGATGGTGAGCAGTTCTTC. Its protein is CASSRTENHNKDGEQFF.

In nucleotides, the CDR3 is TGCAGTGCTAGTAGGGCTAGCGGGGCGGAGACCCAGTACTTC. Encoded protein: CSASRASGAETQYF. The chain links TRBV20-1 to TRBJ2-5, with 9 bases lining up with TRBD2. The trim removed 3 bases at V and 5 bases at J, leaving 7 bases unmatched. In germline, CDR1 is DFQATT, CDR2 SNEGSKA (reference sequence). CDR3 length equals 14 residues.

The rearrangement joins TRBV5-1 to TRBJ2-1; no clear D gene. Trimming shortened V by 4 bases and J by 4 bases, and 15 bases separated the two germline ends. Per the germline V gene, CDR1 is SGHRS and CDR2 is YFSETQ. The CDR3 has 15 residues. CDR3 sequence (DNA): TGCGCCAGCAGCCCCCTGGGGTGGGCGTACAATGAGCAGTTCTTC. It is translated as CASSPLGWAYNEQFF.

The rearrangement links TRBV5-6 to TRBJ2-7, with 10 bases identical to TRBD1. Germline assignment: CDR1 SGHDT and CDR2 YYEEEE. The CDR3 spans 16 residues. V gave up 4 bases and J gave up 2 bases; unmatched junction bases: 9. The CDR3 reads CASSHLFGTGAYEQYF. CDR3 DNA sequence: TGTGCCAGCAGCCATTTATTCGGGACAGGGGCCTACGAGCAGTACTTC.

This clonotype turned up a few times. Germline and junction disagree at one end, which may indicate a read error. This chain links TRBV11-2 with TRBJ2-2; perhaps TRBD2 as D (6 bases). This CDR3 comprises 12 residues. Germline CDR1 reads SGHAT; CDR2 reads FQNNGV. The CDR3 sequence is CASSPSLGGLFF. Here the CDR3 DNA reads TGTGCCAGCAGCCCGAGCCTCGGGGGGCTGTTTTTT.

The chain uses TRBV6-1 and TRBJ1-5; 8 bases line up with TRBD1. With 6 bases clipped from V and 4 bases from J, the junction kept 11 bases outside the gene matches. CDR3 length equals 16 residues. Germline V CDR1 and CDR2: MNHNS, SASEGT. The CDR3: CASRKDRVGRNQPQHF. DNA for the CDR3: TGTGCCAGCAGAAAGGACAGGGTGGGTCGAAATCAGCCCCAGCATTTT.

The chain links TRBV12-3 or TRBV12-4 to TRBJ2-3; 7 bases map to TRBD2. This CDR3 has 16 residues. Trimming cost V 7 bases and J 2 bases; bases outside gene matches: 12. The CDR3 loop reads CASMSRGITPTDTQYF. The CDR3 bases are TGTGCCAGCATGTCGCGGGGGATCACTCCCACAGATACGCAGTATTTT.

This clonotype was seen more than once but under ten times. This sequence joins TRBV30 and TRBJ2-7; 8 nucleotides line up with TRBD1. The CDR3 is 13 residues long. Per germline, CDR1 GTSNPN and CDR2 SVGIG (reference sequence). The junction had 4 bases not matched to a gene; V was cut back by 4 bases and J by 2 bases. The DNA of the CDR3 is TGTGCCTGGACCGGACAGGGACCCTACGAGCAGTACTTC. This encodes CAWTGQGPYEQYF.

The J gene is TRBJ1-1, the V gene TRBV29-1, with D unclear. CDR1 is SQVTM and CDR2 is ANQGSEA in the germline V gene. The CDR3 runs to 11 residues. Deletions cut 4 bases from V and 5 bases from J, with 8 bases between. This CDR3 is CSVGGGTEAFF. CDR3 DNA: TGCAGCGTTGGAGGAGGAACTGAAGCTTTCTTT.

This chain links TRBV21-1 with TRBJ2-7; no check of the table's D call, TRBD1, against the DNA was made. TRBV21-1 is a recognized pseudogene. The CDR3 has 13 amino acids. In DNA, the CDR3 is TGTGCCAGCACCCGGGACAGGGAAGGCGAGCAGTACTTC. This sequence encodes CASTRDREGEQYF.